This TCR beta chain was sequenced during a study of vaccination and CD4 T cells after COVID-19. Sequence data for DNA of cultured CD4+ T cells were generated by the Oncomine TCR Beta short-read assay. TCRdb recomputed calls from the PCR reads with MiXCR, one row per CDR3 protein. This table has fewer than 15,000 distinct CDR3 sequences, roughly three fifths appearing once. Comment on this clonotype: What it binds is unknown.

The CDR3 length is 10 residues. Germline V gives CDR1 SQVTM, CDR2 ANQGSEA. V was pared by 6 bases and J by 6 bases, with 7 bases between. The treatment: approximately nine-day PBMC culture with coronavirus spike peptide pools or control peptides (ViraFEST assay). ViraFEST expanded antigen-specific T cells with peptide pools, then sequenced TCRs. The genes are TRBV29-1 and TRBJ2-3; no firm D call. Material: CD4+ T cells from blood, cultured in vitro. The clonotype originates from a human donor who had recovered from COVID-19. The CDR3 DNA follows: TGCAGCGTAGCCGGGGATACGCAGTATTTT. Translated, it gives CSVAGDTQYF.